Listed below are T cell receptor beta chains from one sample, sequenced in a study of sequential checkpoint blockade in melanoma. Repertoires were generated with immunoSEQ multiplex PCR, while TCRdb's copy carries only in-frame clones and drops some. The sample holds under 20,000 clones, about 69% seen once. Sequencing used CD8+ T cells sorted from blood (inferred from file names), obtained from a patient given nivolumab and ipilimumab in sequence. The receptors derive from a human donor with melanoma. Each CDR3 is given with its conserved first and last residue. The D gene is left open where the match is weak. Size values are once, few and many counts, or a class for expanded clones, and some rows have none.

TGTGCCAGCCGGAGTGTCCTTGGCTACACCTTC | CASRSVLGYTF | . | TRBJ1-2 | . | TRBV27
TGTGCCAGCAGTCAGGGTAACGAGCAGTACTTC | CASSQGNEQYF | . | TRBJ2-7 | . | TRBV27
TGTGCCAGCAGTGAAGAACAGGGGTCCTACAATGAGCAGTTCTTC | CASSEEQGSYNEQFF | few | TRBJ2-1 | TRBD1 | TRBV6-1
TGTGCCAGCAGCTTCGGGACAGGGAGCCTCGAGCAGTACTTC | CASSFGTGSLEQYF | . | TRBJ2-7 | TRBD1 | TRBV5-6
TGTGCCAGCAGCCCTCGACTAGCGGGAGATAATGAGCAGTTCTTC | CASSPRLAGDNEQFF | . | TRBJ2-1 | TRBD2 | TRBV7-8
TGCGCCAGCAGCCAAGATTTGACGGGGCAAGAGACCCAGTACTTC | CASSQDLTGQETQYF | few | TRBJ2-5 | . | TRBV4-1
TGTGCCAGCAGCTTACCTTCCCCGGGCGAGCAGTACTTC | CASSLPSPGEQYF | . | TRBJ2-7 | . | TRBV11-2
TGTGCCTGGAGTGTACTAAAGGGGCAGCCCCAGCATTTT | CAWSVLKGQPQHF | . | TRBJ1-5 | . | TRBV30
TGTGCCAGCAGCGGAGGGCCGACAGTTATGAACACTGAAGCTTTCTTT | CASSGGPTVMNTEAFF | . | TRBJ1-1 | . | TRBV5-6
TGTGCCAGCACGCAGGGGGCGAGCACAGATACGCAGTATTTT | CASTQGASTDTQYF | . | TRBJ2-3 | TRBD1 | TRBV11-2